The entry below gives a single TCR beta chain sequence along with its context. The data stem from a study of shared clonotypes between healthy human individuals. Profiled with immunoSEQ multiplex PCR; TCRdb holds only in-frame clones, not every one. The top ten clones hold about 9.4% of a sample with 170,000 or so clones, about 66% of them seen once. Germline loops: CDR1 SGDLS, CDR2 YYNGEE. The CDR3 totals 14 residues. Trimming left V 0 bases short and J 5 bases short, with 11 bases between. Material: memory CD4+ T cells sorted from blood. Subset given: CD45RA-negative fraction. The chain recombines TRBV9 with TRBJ2-5; D gene unclear. The source is a man aged 25 to 40 in good health. This chain's CDR3 is CASSVGSHVETQYF. The CDR3 region has the DNA TGTGCCAGCAGCGTAGGGTCCCACGTGGAGACCCAGTACTTC.